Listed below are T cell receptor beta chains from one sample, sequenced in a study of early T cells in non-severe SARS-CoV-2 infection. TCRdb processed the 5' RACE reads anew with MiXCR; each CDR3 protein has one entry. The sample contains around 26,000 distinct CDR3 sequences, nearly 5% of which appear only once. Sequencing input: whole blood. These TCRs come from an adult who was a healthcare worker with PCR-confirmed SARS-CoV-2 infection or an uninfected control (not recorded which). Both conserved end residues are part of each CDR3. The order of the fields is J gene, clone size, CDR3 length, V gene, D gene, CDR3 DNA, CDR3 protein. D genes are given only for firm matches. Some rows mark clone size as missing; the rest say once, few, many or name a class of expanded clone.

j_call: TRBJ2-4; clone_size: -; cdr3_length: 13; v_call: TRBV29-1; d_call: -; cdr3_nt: TGCAGCGCTGGCGGGCTAGCCAAAAACATTCAGTACTTC; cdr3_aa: CSAGGLAKNIQYF
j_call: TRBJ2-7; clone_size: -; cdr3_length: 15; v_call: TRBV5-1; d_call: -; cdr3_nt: TGCGCCAGCAGCATAACCGGGACGGAGTCCTACGAGCAGTACTTC; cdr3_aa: CASSITGTESYEQYF
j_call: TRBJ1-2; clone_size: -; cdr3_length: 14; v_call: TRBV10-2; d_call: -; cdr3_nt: TGCGCCAGCAGTGAGTCGAAGCGTGGAGGTGGCTACACCTTC; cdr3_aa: CASSESKRGGGYTF
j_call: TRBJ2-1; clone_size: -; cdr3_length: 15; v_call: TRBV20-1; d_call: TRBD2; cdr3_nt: TGCAGTGCTAGACCTAGCGGGGAACCCTACAATGAGCAGTTCTTC; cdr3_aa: CSARPSGEPYNEQFF
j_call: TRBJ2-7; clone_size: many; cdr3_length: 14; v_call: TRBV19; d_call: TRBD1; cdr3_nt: TGTGCCAGTAGTATCAAGGGACAGTCGGACGAGCAGTACTTC; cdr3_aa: CASSIKGQSDEQYF
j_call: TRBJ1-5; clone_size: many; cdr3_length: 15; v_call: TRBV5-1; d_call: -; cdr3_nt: TGCGCCAGCAGCTTGTACCAGGGGCCCGAGAGCCCCCAGCATTTT; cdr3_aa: CASSLYQGPESPQHF
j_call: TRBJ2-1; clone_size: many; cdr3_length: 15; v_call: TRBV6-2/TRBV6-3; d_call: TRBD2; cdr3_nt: TGTGCCAGCAGATCTACAGCGGGAGGGCCGTTTGAGCAGTTCTTC; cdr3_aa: CASRSTAGGPFEQFF
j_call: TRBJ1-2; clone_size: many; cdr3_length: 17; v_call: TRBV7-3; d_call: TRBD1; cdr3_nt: TGTGCCAGCAGCTTACAACTAGGGACAGGGTCTAACTATGGCTACACCTTC; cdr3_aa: CASSLQLGTGSNYGYTF
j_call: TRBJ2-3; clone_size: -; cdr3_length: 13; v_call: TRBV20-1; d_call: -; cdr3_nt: TGCAGTCCAACCGGCCATCCCACAGATACGCAGTATTTT; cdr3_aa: CSPTGHPTDTQYF
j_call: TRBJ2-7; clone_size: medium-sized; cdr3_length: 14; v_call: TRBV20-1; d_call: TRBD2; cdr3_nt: TGCAGTGCTAGAATTCCGGGAGGGGGGTACGAGCAGTACTTC; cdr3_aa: CSARIPGGGYEQYF
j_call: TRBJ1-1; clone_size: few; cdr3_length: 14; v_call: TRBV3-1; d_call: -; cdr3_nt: TGTGCCAGCAGTCATGCCGACGGGGGCACTGAAGCTTTCTTT; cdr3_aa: CASSHADGGTEAFF
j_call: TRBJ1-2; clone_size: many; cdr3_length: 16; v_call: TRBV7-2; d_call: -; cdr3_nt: TGTGCCAGCAGCTTTGGTATCGGCGCAGGGGTGGATGGCTACACCTTC; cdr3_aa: CASSFGIGAGVDGYTF
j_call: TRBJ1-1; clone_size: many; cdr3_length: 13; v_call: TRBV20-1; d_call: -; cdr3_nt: TGCAGTGCTATGACCCTAATTTCTCGGGAGGCTTTCTTT; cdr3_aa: CSAMTLISREAFF
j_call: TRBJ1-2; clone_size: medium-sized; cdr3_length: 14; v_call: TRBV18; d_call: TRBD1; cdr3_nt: TGTGCCAGCTCGGGACAGGAGACTAACTATGGCTACACCTTC; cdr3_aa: CASSGQETNYGYTF
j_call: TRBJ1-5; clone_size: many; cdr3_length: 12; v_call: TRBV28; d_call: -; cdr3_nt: TGTGCCAGCAGCCTACTAAATCAGCCCCAGCATTTT; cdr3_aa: CASSLLNQPQHF
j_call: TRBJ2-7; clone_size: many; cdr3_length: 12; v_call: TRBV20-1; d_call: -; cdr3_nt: TGCAGTGTGCCGGTGAGCTCCTACGAGCAGTACTTC; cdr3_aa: CSVPVSSYEQYF
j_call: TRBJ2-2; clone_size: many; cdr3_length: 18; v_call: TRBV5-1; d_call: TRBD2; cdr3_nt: TGCGCCAGCAGCTTGCCCCGACTAGCGGGAGAGGTCACCGGGGAGCTGTTTTTT; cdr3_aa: CASSLPRLAGEVTGELFF
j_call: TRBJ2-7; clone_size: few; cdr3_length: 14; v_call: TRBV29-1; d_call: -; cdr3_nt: TGCAGCGTTGACGGGCAAGGGGGGCTCTACGAGCAGTACTTC; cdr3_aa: CSVDGQGGLYEQYF
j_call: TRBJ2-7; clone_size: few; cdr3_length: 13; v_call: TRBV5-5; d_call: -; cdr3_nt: TGTGCCAGCAGCTACTTCGGGAGTTACGAGCAGTACTTC; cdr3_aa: CASSYFGSYEQYF
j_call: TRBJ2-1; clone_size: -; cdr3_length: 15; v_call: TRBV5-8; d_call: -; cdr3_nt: TGTGCCAGCAGACCTGGGGGATTCTCCTACAATGAGCAGTTCTTC; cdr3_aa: CASRPGGFSYNEQFF
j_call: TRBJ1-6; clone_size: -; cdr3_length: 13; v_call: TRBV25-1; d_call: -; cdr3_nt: TGTGCCAGCAGTGGAAGGGACACATCACCCCTCCACTTT; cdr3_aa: CASSGRDTSPLHF
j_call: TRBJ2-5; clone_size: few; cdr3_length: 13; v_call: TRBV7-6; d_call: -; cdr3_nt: TGTGCCAGCAGCTTAGGCAGACAAGAGACCCAGTACTTC; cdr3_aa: CASSLGRQETQYF
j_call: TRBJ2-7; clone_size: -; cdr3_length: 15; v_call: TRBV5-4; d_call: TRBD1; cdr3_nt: TGTGCCAGCAGCTCTCAGAAGACAGGGGCCTACGAGCAGTACTTC; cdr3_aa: CASSSQKTGAYEQYF
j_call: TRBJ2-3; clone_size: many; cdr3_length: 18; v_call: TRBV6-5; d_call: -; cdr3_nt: TGTGCCAGCAGTTACTCGAGGAGGAGGGCATTGGGCACAGATACGCAGTATTTT; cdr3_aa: CASSYSRRRALGTDTQYF
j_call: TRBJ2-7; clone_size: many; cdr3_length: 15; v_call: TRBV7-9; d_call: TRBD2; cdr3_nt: TGTGCCAGCAGCGGAACCGGGACTAGTTCCTACGAGCAGTACTTC; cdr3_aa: CASSGTGTSSYEQYF
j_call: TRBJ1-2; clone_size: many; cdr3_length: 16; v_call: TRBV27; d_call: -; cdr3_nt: TGTGCCAGCAGTGGGGCTGGGCGAAGGGGGAACTATGGCTACACCTTC; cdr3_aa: CASSGAGRRGNYGYTF
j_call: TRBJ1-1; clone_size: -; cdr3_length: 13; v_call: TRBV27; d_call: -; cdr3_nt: TGTGCCAGCAGTCCTTGCCCAACTTGTGAAGCTTTCTTT; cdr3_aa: CASSPCPTCEAFF
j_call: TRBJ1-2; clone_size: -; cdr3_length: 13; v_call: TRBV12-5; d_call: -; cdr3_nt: TGTGCTAGTGGTCCCGGACAGCTATATGGCTACACCTTC; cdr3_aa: CASGPGQLYGYTF
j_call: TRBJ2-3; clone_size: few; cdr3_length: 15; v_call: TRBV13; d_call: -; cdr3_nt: TGTGCCAGCAGCTTCCGACTTCGGGGCACAGATACGCAGTATTTT; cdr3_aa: CASSFRLRGTDTQYF
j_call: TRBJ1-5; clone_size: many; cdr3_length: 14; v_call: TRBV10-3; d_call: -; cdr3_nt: TGTGCCATCAGTGAGAGCAGGGGATTGCAGCCCCAGCATTTT; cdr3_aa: CAISESRGLQPQHF
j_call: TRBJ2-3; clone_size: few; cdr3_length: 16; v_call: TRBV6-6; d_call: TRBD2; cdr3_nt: TGTGCCAGCACCCAGGGACTAGCGGGCCCCACAGATACGCAGTATTTT; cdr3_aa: CASTQGLAGPTDTQYF
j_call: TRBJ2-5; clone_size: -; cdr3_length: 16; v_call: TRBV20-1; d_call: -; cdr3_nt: TGCAGTGCTAGAGATGGGTCGGGAGTGGTTCGGGAGACCCAGTACTTC; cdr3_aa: CSARDGSGVVRETQYF
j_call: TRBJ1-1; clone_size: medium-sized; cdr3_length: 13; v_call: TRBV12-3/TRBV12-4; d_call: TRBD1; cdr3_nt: TGTGCCAGCAGCAGACAGGGAAACACTGAAGCTTTCTTT; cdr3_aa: CASSRQGNTEAFF
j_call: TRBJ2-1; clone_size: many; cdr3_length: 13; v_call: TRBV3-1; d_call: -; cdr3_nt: TGTGCCAGCAGCCGACGAGTTACGAATGAGCAGTTCTTC; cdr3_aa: CASSRRVTNEQFF
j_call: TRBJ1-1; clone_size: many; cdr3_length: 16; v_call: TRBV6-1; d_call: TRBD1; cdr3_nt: TGTGCCAGCATTAAACTCCCCAGGGGGCTAAATGATGAAGCTTTCTTT; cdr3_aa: CASIKLPRGLNDEAFF
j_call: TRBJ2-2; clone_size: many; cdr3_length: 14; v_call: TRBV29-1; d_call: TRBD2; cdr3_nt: TGCAGCGCGGGACTAGCGATTGAGACCGGGGAGCTGTTTTTT; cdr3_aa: CSAGLAIETGELFF
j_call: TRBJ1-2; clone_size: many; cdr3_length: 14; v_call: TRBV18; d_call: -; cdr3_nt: TGTGCCAGCTCACCTACGGACAAGGACTATGGCTACACCTTC; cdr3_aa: CASSPTDKDYGYTF
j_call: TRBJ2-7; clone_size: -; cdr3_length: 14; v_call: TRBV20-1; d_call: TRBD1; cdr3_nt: TGCAGTGCTAGGGGGGGACAGGATCTCTACGAGCAGTACTTC; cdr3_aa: CSARGGQDLYEQYF
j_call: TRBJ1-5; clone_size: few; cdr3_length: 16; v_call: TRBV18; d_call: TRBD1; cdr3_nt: TGTGCCAGCTCAACTCGACAGGGGGCAGGCAATCAGCCCCAGCATTTT; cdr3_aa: CASSTRQGAGNQPQHF
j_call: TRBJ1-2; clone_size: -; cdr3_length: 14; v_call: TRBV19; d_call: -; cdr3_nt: TGTGCCAGTACCCGCTCGGGCAGGAACTATGGCTACACCTTC; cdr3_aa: CASTRSGRNYGYTF
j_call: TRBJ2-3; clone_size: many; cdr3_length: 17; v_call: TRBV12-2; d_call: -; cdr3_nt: TGTGCAAGTCGCTTAGCCGGGACTAGGACAAAAGTGAATACGCAGTATTTT; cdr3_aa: CASRLAGTRTKVNTQYF
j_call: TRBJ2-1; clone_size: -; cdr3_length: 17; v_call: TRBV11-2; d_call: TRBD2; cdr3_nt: TGTGCCAGCAGGTTGGGGACTAGCGGCGGGAGGGCATATGAGCAGTTCTTC; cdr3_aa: CASRLGTSGGRAYEQFF
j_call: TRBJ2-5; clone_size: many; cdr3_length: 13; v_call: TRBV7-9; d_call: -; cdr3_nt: TGTGCCAGCAGCTTGGACGCAGCGGGGACCCAGTACTTC; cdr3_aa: CASSLDAAGTQYF
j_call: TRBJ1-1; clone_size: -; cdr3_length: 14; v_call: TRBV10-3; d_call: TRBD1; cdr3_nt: TGTGCCATCAGTGAGGTAGAGGGGGCTACTGAAGCTTTCTTT; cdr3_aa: CAISEVEGATEAFF
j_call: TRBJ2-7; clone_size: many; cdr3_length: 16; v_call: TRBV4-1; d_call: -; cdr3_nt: TGCGCCAGCAGCCAAGAGTCTGGACTTAGCTCCTACGAGCAGTACTTC; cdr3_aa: CASSQESGLSSYEQYF
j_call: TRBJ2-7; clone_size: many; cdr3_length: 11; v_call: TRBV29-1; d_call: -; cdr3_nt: TGCAGCGTTGACGACTCCTACGAGCAGTACTTC; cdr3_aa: CSVDDSYEQYF
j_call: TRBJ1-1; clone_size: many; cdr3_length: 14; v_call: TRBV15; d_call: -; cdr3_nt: TGTGCCACCAGCAGAGCCCACGGGGGAACTGAAGCTTTCTTT; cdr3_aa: CATSRAHGGTEAFF
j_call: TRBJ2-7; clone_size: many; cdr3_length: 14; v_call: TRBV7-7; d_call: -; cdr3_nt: TGTGCTAGCAGCTTAGGGGGGGGAACCCACGAGCAGTACTTC; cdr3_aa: CASSLGGGTHEQYF
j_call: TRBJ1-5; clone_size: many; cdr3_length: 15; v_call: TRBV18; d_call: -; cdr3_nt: TGTGCCAGCTCACCATCCCGGCAGGGGAATCAGCCCCAGCATTTT; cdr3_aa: CASSPSRQGNQPQHF
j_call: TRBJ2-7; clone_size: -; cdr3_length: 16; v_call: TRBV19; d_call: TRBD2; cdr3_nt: TGTGCCACCTCGACTAGCGGGAGGGGTCTCCCCCTCGAGCAGTACTTC; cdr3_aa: CATSTSGRGLPLEQYF
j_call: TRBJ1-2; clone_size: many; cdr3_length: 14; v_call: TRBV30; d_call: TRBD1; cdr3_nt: TGTGCCTGGGGCACCGGGACAGGGAACTATGGCTACACCTTC; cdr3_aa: CAWGTGTGNYGYTF
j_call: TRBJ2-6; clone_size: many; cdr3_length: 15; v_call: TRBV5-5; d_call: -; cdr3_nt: TGTGCCAGCAGCAACCTTCCTCCTGGGGCCAACGTCCTGACTTTC; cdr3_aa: CASSNLPPGANVLTF
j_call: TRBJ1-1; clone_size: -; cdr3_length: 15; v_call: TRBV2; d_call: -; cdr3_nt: TGTGCCAGCAGTGAAGTTAAGCCCATCGGCACTGAAGCTTTCTTT; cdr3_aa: CASSEVKPIGTEAFF